This section outlines one T cell receptor beta chain sequence together with its context. Antigen: not known. Each single cDNA molecule received a unique molecular identifier. One entry per CDR3 protein results from TCRdb running MiXCR on the 5' RACE reads. Here the sample spans some 57,000 distinct CDR3 sequences, more than 9% being singletons. This sample stems from a study of early T cells in non-severe SARS-CoV-2 infection. Study-wide results and caveats: A preference for anti-spike CD8 responses marked VDJdb matching, which missed private and CD4 specificities.

Trimming removed 1 base from V and 6 bases from J, with 10 bases in between. CDR1 is MNHEY and CDR2 is SVGEGT in the germline V gene. The CDR3 loop spans 14 amino acids. Sequencing was done on a sample of whole blood. The gene calls are TRBV6-2 or TRBV6-3 and TRBJ1-5; D not certain. This TCR was sampled from an adult who was a healthcare worker with PCR-confirmed SARS-CoV-2 infection or an uninfected control (not recorded which). CDR3 nucleotides: TGTGCCAGCAGTTACTTGGCGGGGAGTCAGCCCCAGCATTTT. It encodes CASSYLAGSQPQHF.